This TCR beta chain appears in the sequencing data of a study of human T cells and chemical hapten exposure. Points from the study as a whole: Clustering by CDR3 similarity yielded significantly more large clusters from expanded TCRs than controls. Donor immune responses may differ from healthy people's, since all donors had alopecia. Counts of TCRs expanded at PT1 correlated positively with patch test score.

In the case of this clonotype: What it recognizes is unknown.

Described time point: patch test 2, 6 weeks after DPC sensitization. Regarding treatment: therapeutic diphenylcyclopropenone sensitization with weekly scalp DPC. TCRdb re-called the RACE reads with MiXCR, one entry per CDR3 protein. Counted here are about 85,000 distinct CDR3 sequences, 11% occurring once; the ten biggest clones make up 1.5% to 2%. In germline, CDR1 is LGHNA, CDR2 YSLEER. This CDR3 is 15 amino acids long. Trimming pared 0 bases from V and 5 bases from J, leaving 13 bases between. The sample consisted of whole blood, taken in connection with sensitization to the hapten diphenylcyclopropenone (DPC). J is TRBJ1-1 and V is TRBV4-3; D is unclear. The origin of this receptor is a man aged 18 to 30 with alopecia areata. Some clones in this sample may be carry-over from other donors' samples. In DNA, the CDR3 is TGCGCCAGCAGCCAAGATGTGACCCCAGAGACTGAAGCTTTCTTT. Protein sequence: CASSQDVTPETEAFF.